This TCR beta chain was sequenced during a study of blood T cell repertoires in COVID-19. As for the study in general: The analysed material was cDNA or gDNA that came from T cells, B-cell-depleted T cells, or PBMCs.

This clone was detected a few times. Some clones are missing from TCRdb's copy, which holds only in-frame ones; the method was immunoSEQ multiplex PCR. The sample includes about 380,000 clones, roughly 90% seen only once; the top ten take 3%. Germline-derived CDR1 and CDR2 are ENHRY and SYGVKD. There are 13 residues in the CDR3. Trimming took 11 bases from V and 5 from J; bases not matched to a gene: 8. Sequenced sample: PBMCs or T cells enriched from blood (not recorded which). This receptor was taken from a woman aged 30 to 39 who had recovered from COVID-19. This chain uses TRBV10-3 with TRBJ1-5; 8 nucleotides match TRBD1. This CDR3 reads CAAHGQGDQPQHF. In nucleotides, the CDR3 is TGTGCCGCACACGGACAGGGAGATCAGCCCCAGCATTTT.